These 22 T cell receptor beta chains originate from one sample sequenced in a study of T cell responses to AZD1222 COVID-19 vaccine (dated by TCRdb to 2020 to 2023). Read against the paper, the sample's time point label means: baseline before first vaccination. Preparation of the library involved the immunoSEQ multiplex PCR assay. TCRdb limited this immuneACCESS table to in-frame rearrangements with V and J called. A share of clones is missing; checked studies link under half to unresolved V genes, and the rest is unexplained. The sample table contains roughly 120,000 clones; only one count was recorded for approximately 85% of them. About 8.6% of the sample is taken by the ten largest. The sample was peripheral blood, taken on day 0 of AZD1222 vaccination. The receptors shown here come from an adult in good health.

The chain has TRBV2 and TRBJ2-2; TRBD2 agrees at 10 bases. The CDR3 covers 15 residues. The germline V gene encodes CDR1 SNHLY and CDR2 FYNNEI. After removal of 2 bases from V and 7 bases from J, the junction contained 4 bases not matched to a gene. This chain's CDR3 is CASSERLAGVGELFF. The CDR3 DNA sequence: TGTGCCAGCAGTGAACGGCTAGCGGGGGTCGGGGAGCTGTTTTTT. The whole variable domain, remainder taken from reference TRBV2 and TRBJ2-2, is EPEVTQTPSHQVTQMGQEVILRCVPISNHLYFYWYRQILGQKVEFLVSFYNNEISEKSEIFDDQFSVERPDGSNFTLKIRSTKLEDSAMYFCASSERLAGVGELFFGEGSRLTVL.

About this clone itself: Mismatch with germline at one junction end may stem from a read error. This chain joins TRBV10-3 and TRBJ2-1; the D is unclear. The CDR3 totals 12 residues. Germline V gene sequence: CDR1 ENHRY, CDR2 SYGVKD. The CDR3 DNA reads TGTGCCATCAGTGAGTCGGGGATTTTTTCCCTCTTC. It specifies CAISESGIFSLF.

The V gene is TRBV11-3, the J gene TRBJ2-3, with D hard to call. Germline loops: CDR1 SGHNT, CDR2 YENEEA. The V end was cut by 5 bases, the J end by 5 bases, with 11 bases between. The CDR3 totals 13 residues. CDR3 in DNA: TGTGCCAGCAGCCCCGGATGGCAAGATACGCAGTATTTT. It codes for CASSPGWQDTQYF.

This chain connects TRBV5-1 to TRBJ1-1, with D tentatively TRBD1 (6 bases). Germline loops: CDR1 SGHRS, CDR2 YFSETQ. Between the trimmed V and J ends, which lost 4 bases and 3 bases, there was a span of 13 bases. CDR3 size: 14 residues. Here the CDR3 DNA reads TGCGCCAGCAGCACGGACAGCTCTTACACTGAAGCTTTCTTT. It translates to CASSTDSSYTEAFF.

The chain joins TRBV10-2 to TRBJ2-7; D not certain. CDR3 size: 11 residues. The V gene's germline CDR1 is WSHSY and CDR2 SAAADI. Trimming cost V 3 bases and J 4 bases, with 4 bases left between them. Written as DNA, the CDR3 is TGCGCCAGCAGTGATGGGTACGAGCAGTACTTC. It is translated as CASSDGYEQYF.

This clone has a handful of counts. The chain employs TRBV19 and TRBJ1-2, with TRBD1 as a possible D gene (6 bases). CDR1 and CDR2 from the germline V gene are LNHDA and SQIVND (reference sequence). CDR3 size: 15 residues. V was trimmed by 6 bases and J by 4 bases, leaving 18 bases between them. The CDR3 loop reads CASRDDRTKSYGYTF. In DNA form, the CDR3 reads TGTGCCAGTAGAGACGACAGGACGAAGTCCTATGGCTACACCTTC.

V gene TRBV5-1 combines with J gene TRBJ2-1, with D hard to call. Germline lookup yields CDR1 SGHRS and CDR2 YFSETQ. V dropped 0 bases and J dropped 7 bases, with 5 bases sitting between them. The CDR3 is 12 amino acids. CDR3 nucleotide sequence: TGCGCCAGCAGCTTGGCCGGAAATGAGCAGTTCTTC. This gives the protein CASSLAGNEQFF. The whole variable domain, remainder taken from reference TRBV5-1 and TRBJ2-1, is KAGVTQTPRYLIKTRGQQVTLSCSPISGHRSVSWYQQTPGQGLQFLFEYFSETQRNKGNFPGRFSGRQFSNSRSEMNVSTLELGDSALYLCASSLAGNEQFFGPGTRLTVL.

The CDR3 region has the DNA TGCGCCAGCAGCGTCCTAGCGGGGGGGACTTACGAGCAGTACTTC. Its protein is CASSVLAGGTYEQYF. The chain links TRBV5-1 to TRBJ2-7; 12 bases are a match to TRBD2. This CDR3 is 15 amino acids long. Germline assignment: CDR1 SGHRS and CDR2 YFSETQ. The trim removed 4 bases at V and 4 bases at J, leaving 6 bases unmatched.

The CDR3 region is CASSSYSYNEQFF. For the CDR3, the DNA is TGTGCCAGCAGCTCTTATTCCTACAATGAGCAGTTCTTC. This sequence joins TRBV7-3 and TRBJ2-1; D call uncertain. V shed 4 bases and J shed 1 base, with 5 bases lying between them. Germline-derived CDR1 and CDR2 are SGHTA and FQGTGA. The CDR3 extends over 13 amino acids.

V and J are TRBV6-5 and TRBJ2-7, with 13 nucleotides matching TRBD2. The CDR3 has 15 residues. In germline, CDR1 is MNHEY, CDR2 SVGAGI. Unmatched junction bases numbered 9, after V lost 6 bases and J lost 7 bases. The DNA for the CDR3 is TGTGCCAGCAGCGGACTAGCGGGGGTCGGAAGGGAGCAGTACTTC. This gives the protein CASSGLAGVGREQYF.

The gene calls are TRBV30 and TRBJ2-2; the D gene is possibly TRBD1 (6 bases). With 1 base removed from V and 2 bases from J, the gap between germline ends came to 8 bases. This CDR3 comprises 14 residues. Germline CDR1 and CDR2: GTSNPN and SVGIG (reference sequence). The CDR3 nucleotides are TGTGCCTGGAGTGCAGGGGCCAACACCGGGGAGCTGTTTTTT. Its protein product is CAWSAGANTGELFF.

The chain employs TRBV19 and TRBJ1-6, with D unclear. CDR1 is LNHDA and CDR2 is SQIVND in the germline V gene (reference sequence). Between the trimmed V and J ends, which lost 4 bases and 4 bases, there was a span of 11 bases. This CDR3 spans 15 amino acids. The CDR3 DNA reads as TGTGCCAGTAGTAATGAGCGGGCGTATAATTCACCCCTCCACTTT. It specifies CASSNERAYNSPLHF.

CDR3 nucleotide sequence: TGTGCCAGCAGCTTGGAGGACAGGGAAGATCAGCCCCAGCATTTT. It is translated as CASSLEDREDQPQHF. V is TRBV5-8 and J is TRBJ1-5; TRBD1 agrees at 8 bases. The CDR3 is 15 residues long. Germline V gene data show CDR1 as SGHTS and CDR2 as YDEGEE. Trimming removed 0 bases from V and 5 bases from J; junction bases left unmatched: 4. Based on the CDR3 plus reference TRBV5-8 and TRBJ1-5, the full variable domain is EAGVTQSPTHLIKTRGQQATLRCSPISGHTSVYWYQQALGLGLQFLLWYDEGEERNRGNFPPRFSGRQFPNYSSELNVNALELEDSALYLCASSLEDREDQPQHFGDGTRLSIL.

In its sample, this clone was seen a few times. The CDR3 DNA sequence: TGTGCCAGCAGCTTTGCAGGCATGAACACTGAAGCTTTCTTT. It yields the protein CASSFAGMNTEAFF. The chain has TRBV11-2 and TRBJ1-1; D is ambiguous. Deletions cut 3 bases from V and 0 bases from J, with 8 bases between. Germline-derived CDR1 and CDR2 are SGHAT and FQNNGV. There are 14 residues in the CDR3.

This sequence joins TRBV11-1 and TRBJ1-1, with D uncertain. Germline assignment: CDR1 SGHAT and CDR2 FQDESV (reference sequence). The CDR3 is 14 residues long. The V end was cut by 5 bases, the J end by 1 base, with 11 bases between. This CDR3 is CASSVLAENTEAFF. DNA of the CDR3: TGTGCCAGCAGCGTCCTGGCAGAGAACACTGAAGCTTTCTTT.

This sequence joins TRBV7-9 and TRBJ2-4; no clear D gene. CDR1 is SEHNR, CDR2 FQNEAQ, per germline (reference sequence). The CDR3 extends over 16 amino acids. With 5 bases removed from V and 0 bases from J, the gap between germline ends came to 14 bases. CDR3 in amino acids: CASSRSFQGAKNIQYF. The CDR3 DNA follows: TGTGCCAGCAGCCGAAGTTTTCAAGGAGCCAAAAACATTCAGTACTTC.

This chain uses TRBV11-3 with TRBJ2-2, with 11 bases matching TRBD2. The length of the CDR3 is 17 residues. Germline V gene lookup returns CDR1 SGHNT and CDR2 YENEEA. The V segment lost 5 bases and the J segment 3 bases; nucleotides outside the gene matches: 8. The CDR3 nucleotides are TGTGCCAGCAGCCAGGGAGGGACTAGCGGATACACCGGGGAGCTGTTTTTT. This gives the protein CASSQGGTSGYTGELFF.

The chain has TRBV7-2 and TRBJ2-7, with 7 bases lining up with TRBD1. V gave up 4 bases and J gave up 2 bases; unmatched junction bases: 5. The V gene's germline CDR1 is SGHTA and CDR2 FQGNSA. There are 14 residues in the CDR3. For the CDR3, the DNA is TGTGCCAGCAGCTCCAGGACAGGTACCTACGAGCAGTACTTC. This codes for CASSSRTGTYEQYF.

This sequence joins TRBV29-1 and TRBJ1-1, with TRBD1 as a possible D gene (5 bases). Looked up from germline, CDR1 is SQVTM and CDR2 is ANQGSEA. Trimming left V 6 bases short and J 8 bases short, with 13 bases between. CDR3 length equals 11 residues. This CDR3 is CSVHPGGEAFF. The CDR3 nucleotides read TGCAGCGTCCACCCCGGGGGAGAAGCTTTCTTT.

The gene calls are TRBV20-1 and TRBJ2-7, with a weak D call TRBD2 (7 bases). CDR3 size: 11 residues. CDR1 and CDR2 (germline): DFQATT, SNEGSKA (reference sequence). With 5 bases removed from V and 8 bases from J, the gap between germline ends came to 13 bases. CDR3 sequence reads: CSAPDGGQQYF. The CDR3 nucleotides are TGCAGTGCTCCTGACGGGGGGCAGCAGTACTTC.

This clone was detected only once. V gene TRBV4-1 combines with J gene TRBJ2-7; the match to TRBD1 covers 11 bases. Germline V gene data show CDR1 as MGHRA and CDR2 as YSYEKL. CDR3 length equals 15 residues. Trimming cost V 4 bases and J 1 base; bases outside gene matches: 3. The CDR3 coding sequence is TGCGCCAGCAGCCGAGGGACAGGGGGGTCCTACGAGCAGTACTTC. It specifies CASSRGTGGSYEQYF.

This clone was seen more than once but under ten times. The sample contains more than one DNA sequence encoding this CDR3. This chain connects TRBV29-1 to TRBJ2-7; TRBD1 matches at 9 bases. This CDR3 region has 11 residues. V gave up 5 bases and J gave up 5 bases; unmatched junction bases: 1. From germline, CDR1 is SQVTM and CDR2 ANQGSEA. The CDR3 coding sequence is TGCAGCGTTAGACAGGGGGACGAGCAGTACTTC. It encodes CSVRQGDEQYF.